This passage covers 2 T cell receptor beta chains from one sample sequenced in a study of vaccination effects on CD4 cells after COVID-19. Repertoires were generated with immunoSEQ multiplex PCR, while TCRdb's copy carries only in-frame clones and drops some. Among around 35,000 clones listed, 65% to 70% were seen once. Their recognized antigens are unknown. CD4+ T cell isolation took place after approximately ten days of culture. The input for sequencing was CD4+ T cells from PBMCs cultured without peptide, taken before COVID-19 vaccination. The receptors were gathered from a human donor who received a COVID-19 vaccine.

The chain is built from TRBV6-5 and TRBJ1-2; TRBD1 is a possible D gene (6 bases). This CDR3 has 14 residues. Germline CDR1 MNHEY, CDR2 SVGAGI. The V gene lost 6 bases and the J gene lost 4 bases, with 15 bases spanning the gap. This chain's CDR3 is CASRAPDRFYGYTF. DNA of the CDR3: TGTGCCAGCAGAGCTCCAGACAGGTTCTATGGCTACACCTTC.

This clone was detected only a few times. This chain links TRBV5-1 with TRBJ1-2, with D perhaps TRBD1 (5 bases). V dropped 4 bases and J dropped 6 bases, with 7 bases sitting between them. The CDR3 is made up of 11 amino acids. The germline V gene encodes CDR1 SGHRS and CDR2 YFSETQ. In DNA form, the CDR3 reads TGCGCCAGCAGCGGGACGGATGGCTACACCTTC. It encodes CASSGTDGYTF. The full variable domain, in which reference TRBV5-1 and TRBJ1-2 provide the parts outside the CDR3, is KAGVTQTPRYLIKTRGQQVTLSCSPISGHRSVSWYQQTPGQGLQFLFEYFSETQRNKGNFPGRFSGRQFSNSRSEMNVSTLELGDSALYLCASSGTDGYTFGSGTRLTVV.